This paragraph covers one T cell receptor (beta chain) sequence. The sample comes from a study of T cell changes during pregnancy in multiple sclerosis. Sequenced by immunoSEQ multiplex PCR; TCRdb stores in-frame clones only, minus some. Among under 40,000 clones listed, almost 90% were seen once. This TCR derives from a female donor with multiple sclerosis, enrolled in a pregnancy study. Sequencing was performed on CD8+ T cells from peripheral blood mononuclear cells, taken after pregnancy.

In DNA form, the CDR3 reads TGTGCCACCAGCAGAGAAGACAGGGAGCTCACTGAAGCTTTCTTT. Protein product: CATSREDRELTEAFF. The V call is TRBV15, the J call TRBJ1-1, with TRBD1 matching over 7 bases. Germline values: CDR1 LNHNV, CDR2 YYDKDF (reference sequence). The V segment lost 0 bases and the J segment 4 bases; nucleotides outside the gene matches: 5. CDR3 length: 15 amino acids.